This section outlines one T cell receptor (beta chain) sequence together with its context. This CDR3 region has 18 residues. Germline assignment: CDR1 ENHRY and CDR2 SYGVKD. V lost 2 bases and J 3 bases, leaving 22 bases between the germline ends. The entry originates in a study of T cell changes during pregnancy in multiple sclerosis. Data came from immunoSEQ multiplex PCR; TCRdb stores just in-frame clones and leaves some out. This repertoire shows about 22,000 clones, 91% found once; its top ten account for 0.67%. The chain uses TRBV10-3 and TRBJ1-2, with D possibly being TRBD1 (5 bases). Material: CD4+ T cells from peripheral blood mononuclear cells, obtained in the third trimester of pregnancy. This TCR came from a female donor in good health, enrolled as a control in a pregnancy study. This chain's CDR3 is CAISERPPGRDSDYGYTF. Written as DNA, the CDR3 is TGTGCCATCAGTGAGCGCCCTCCCGGACGGGACTCTGACTATGGCTACACCTTC.